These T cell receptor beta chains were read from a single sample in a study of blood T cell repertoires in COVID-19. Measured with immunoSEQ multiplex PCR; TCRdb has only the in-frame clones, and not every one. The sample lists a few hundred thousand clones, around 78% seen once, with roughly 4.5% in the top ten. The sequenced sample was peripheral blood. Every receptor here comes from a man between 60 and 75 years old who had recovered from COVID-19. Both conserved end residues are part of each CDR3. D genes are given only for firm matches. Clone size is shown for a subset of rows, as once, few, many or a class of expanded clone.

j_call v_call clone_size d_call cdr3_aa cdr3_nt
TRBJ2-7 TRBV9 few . CASSAGSSSYEQYF TGTGCCAGCAGCGCGGGATCGAGCTCCTACGAGCAGTACTTC
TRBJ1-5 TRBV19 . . CASSIQGPNQPQHF TGTGCCAGTAGTATTCAGGGCCCCAATCAGCCCCAGCATTTT
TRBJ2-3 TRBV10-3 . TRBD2 CAISESGIFTSGGARTDTQYF TGTGCCATCAGTGAGTCGGGAATCTTTACTAGCGGGGGGGCCCGGACAGATACGCAGTATTTT
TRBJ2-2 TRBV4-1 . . CASSQVLGAPTGELFF TGCGCCAGCAGCCAAGTCTTGGGGGCACCCACCGGGGAGCTGTTTTTT
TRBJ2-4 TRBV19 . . CASSIPAGLAKNIQYF TGTGCCAGTAGTATTCCAGCGGGTCTGGCCAAAAACATTCAGTACTTC
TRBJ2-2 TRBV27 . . CASSFWAGLTGELFF TGTGCCAGCAGTTTTTGGGCGGGACTCACCGGGGAGCTGTTTTTT
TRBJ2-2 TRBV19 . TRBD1 CASSGTGAVTGELFF TGTGCCAGTAGTGGGACAGGGGCGGTCACCGGGGAGCTGTTTTTT
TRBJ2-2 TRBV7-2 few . CASSTRTRELFF TGTGCCAGCAGCACACGGACTAGGGAGCTGTTTTTT
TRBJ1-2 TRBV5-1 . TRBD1 CASSAGPGTDFSGYTF TGCGCCAGCAGCGCCGGCCCCGGGACAGACTTTAGCGGCTACACCTTC
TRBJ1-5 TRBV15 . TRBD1 CATSRPGVGQRNQPQHF TGTGCCACCAGCAGACCCGGAGTGGGACAGCGCAATCAGCCCCAGCATTTT
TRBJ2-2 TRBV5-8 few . CASRPQVGPTGELFF TGTGCCAGCAGACCCCAGGTGGGGCCCACCGGGGAGCTGTTTTTT
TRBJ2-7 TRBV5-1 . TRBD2 CASSNSGSAYEQYF TGCGCCAGCAGCAATAGCGGGAGCGCCTACGAGCAGTACTTC
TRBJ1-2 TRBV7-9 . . CASSLQGDGYTF TGTGCCAGCAGCTTACAAGGGGATGGCTACACCTTC
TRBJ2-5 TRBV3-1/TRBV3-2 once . CAPGPFVRETQYF TGTGCCCCCGGTCCCTTCGTCAGGGAGACCCAGTACTTC
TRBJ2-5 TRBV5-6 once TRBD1 CASSNRDRAESEETQYF TGTGCCAGCAGCAACCGGGACAGGGCCGAGAGTGAAGAGACCCAGTACTTC
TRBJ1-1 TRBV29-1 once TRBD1 CSVSQTGANTEAFF TGCAGCGTCTCTCAGACAGGGGCGAACACTGAAGCTTTCTTT
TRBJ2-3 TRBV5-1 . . CASSPGLSKPTDTQYF TGCGCCAGCAGCCCGGGACTGTCAAAGCCCACAGATACGCAGTATTTT
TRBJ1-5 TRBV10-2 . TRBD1 CASSRVGTGFDQPQHF TGCGCCAGCAGCCGGGTGGGGACAGGGTTCGATCAGCCCCAGCATTTT
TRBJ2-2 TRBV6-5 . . CASTETGTKLFF TGTGCCAGCACCGAGACAGGAACTAAGCTGTTTTTT
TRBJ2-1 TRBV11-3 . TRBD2 CASSIGLAGGVEQFF TGTGCCAGCAGCATTGGACTAGCGGGGGGGGTTGAGCAGTTCTTC
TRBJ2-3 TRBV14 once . CASSPLGGPDTQYF TGTGCCAGCAGCCCGCTCGGGGGGCCAGATACGCAGTATTTT
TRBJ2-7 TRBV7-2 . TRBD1 CASSPRQGAREQYF TGTGCCAGCAGCCCCAGACAGGGGGCTCGCGAGCAGTACTTC
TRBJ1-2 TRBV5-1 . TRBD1 CASSRGTGGSYGYTF TGCGCCAGCAGCCGGGGGACAGGTGGTTCCTATGGCTACACCTTC
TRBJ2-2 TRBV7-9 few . CASSLQRTGELFF TGTGCCAGCAGCCTCCAGAGGACCGGGGAGCTGTTTTTT
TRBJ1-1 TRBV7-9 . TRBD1 CASSRRTGAATEAFF TGTGCCAGCAGTCGACGGACAGGGGCGGCCACTGAAGCTTTCTTT
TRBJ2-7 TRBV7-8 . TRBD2 CASSLGGGGSNYEQYF TGTGCCAGCAGCTTAGGGGGCGGGGGATCAAACTACGAGCAGTACTTC
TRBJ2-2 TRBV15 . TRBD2 CATSRDLQREWATGELFF TGTGCCACCAGCAGAGATCTCCAGCGGGAGTGGGCCACCGGGGAGCTGTTTTTT
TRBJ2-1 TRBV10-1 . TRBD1 CASSEVGTGYYEQFF TGCGCCAGCAGTGAAGTAGGGACAGGGTATTATGAGCAGTTCTTC
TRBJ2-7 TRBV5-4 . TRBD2 CASSDRTSRQYF TGTGCCAGCAGCGACCGGACTAGTCGGCAGTACTTC
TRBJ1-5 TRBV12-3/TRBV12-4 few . CASSPSAGEPQHF TGTGCCAGCAGCCCGTCAGCGGGCGAGCCCCAGCATTTT
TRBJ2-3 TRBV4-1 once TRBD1 CASSQGDRGGGDTQYF TGCGCCAGCAGCCAAGGCGACAGGGGAGGTGGAGATACGCAGTATTTT
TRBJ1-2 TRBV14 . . CASSHNSYGYTF TGTGCCAGCAGCCACAATTCCTATGGCTACACCTTC
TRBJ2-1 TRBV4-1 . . CASRNPGQSYNEQFF TGCGCCAGCAGGAACCCGGGACAATCGTACAATGAGCAGTTCTTC
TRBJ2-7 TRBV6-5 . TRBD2 CASSYTSRGGSYEQYF TGTGCCAGCAGTTACACATCCCGGGGGGGCTCCTACGAGCAGTACTTC
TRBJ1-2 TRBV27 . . CASSRQGYGYTF TGTGCCAGCAGTAGGCAGGGCTATGGCTACACCTTC
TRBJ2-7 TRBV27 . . CASGSLGAGTYEQYF TGTGCCAGCGGGTCTTTGGGGGCAGGAACCTACGAGCAGTACTTC
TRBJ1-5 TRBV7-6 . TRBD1 CASSEGTGPNQPQHF TGTGCCAGCAGCGAGGGGACAGGACCCAATCAGCCCCAGCATTTT
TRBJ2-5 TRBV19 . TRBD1 CASSQDRVETQYF TGTGCCAGTAGTCAAGACAGGGTGGAGACCCAGTACTTC